This TCR beta chain was sequenced for a study of shared clonotypes between healthy human individuals. The V gene lost 0 bases and the J gene lost 2 bases, with 8 bases spanning the gap. Per germline, CDR1 LNHDA and CDR2 SQIVND (reference sequence). This CDR3 is 14 amino acids long. Remarks on this clone: As yet, its antigen is unknown.

The protocol was immunoSEQ multiplex PCR, while the TCRdb copy is restricted to in-frame clones and leaves out a portion. The table shows around 240,000 clones, with over 50% occurring only once. Findings and limits, study-wide: The study sampled only blood, and tissue repertoires likely differ.

The J gene is TRBJ2-7, the V gene TRBV19; D not certain. The sequencing sample was made of memory CD4+ T cells sorted from blood. Subset here: CD45RA-negative fraction. This TCR was sampled from a man aged 25-45 years in good health. CDR3 region: CASSIELTPYEQYF. In DNA form, the CDR3 reads TGTGCCAGTAGTATAGAACTGACTCCCTACGAGCAGTACTTC. Based on the CDR3 plus reference TRBV19 and TRBJ2-7, the full variable domain is DGGITQSPKYLFRKEGQNVTLSCEQNLNHDAMYWYRQDPGQGLRLIYYSQIVNDFQKGDIAEGYSVSREKKESFPLTVTSAQKNPTAFYLCASSIELTPYEQYFGPGTRLTVT.